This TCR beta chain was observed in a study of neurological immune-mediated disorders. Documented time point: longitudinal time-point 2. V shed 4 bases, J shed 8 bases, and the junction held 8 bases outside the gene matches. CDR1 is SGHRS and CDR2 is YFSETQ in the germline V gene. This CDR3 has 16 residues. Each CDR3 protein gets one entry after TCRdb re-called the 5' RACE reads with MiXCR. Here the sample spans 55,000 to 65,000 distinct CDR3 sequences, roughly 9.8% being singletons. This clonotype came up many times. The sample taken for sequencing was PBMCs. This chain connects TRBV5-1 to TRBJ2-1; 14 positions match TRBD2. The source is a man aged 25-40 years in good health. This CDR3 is CASSDRRGLAGDEQFF. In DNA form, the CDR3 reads TGCGCCAGCAGCGACAGGAGGGGACTAGCGGGAGATGAGCAGTTCTTC.